The 30 T cell receptor beta chains in this list originate from one sample, sequenced in a study of cytomegalovirus exposure and HLA in healthy donors. 13 Jbeta primers and 60 Vbeta primers were used for the PCR. TCRdb keeps only in-frame clones here, not all; method: immunoSEQ multiplex PCR. The table includes some 160,000 clones, roughly 85% detected once. Material for sequencing was PBMCs. These receptors originate from a male donor in good health and CMV-seropositive.

This clone was found once. The chain recombines TRBV7-2 with TRBJ1-2; 9 nucleotides line up with TRBD1. Germline V gives CDR1 SGHTA, CDR2 FQGNSA. J gave up 8 bases and V 6 bases, and 7 bases lay outside the gene matches. This CDR3 is built from 13 residues. In DNA, the CDR3 is TGTGCCAGCAGTAAGGACAGGGGAGGGGGCTACACCTTC. Its translation is CASSKDRGGGYTF. Full variable domain (remainder filled in from reference TRBV7-2 and TRBJ1-2): GAGVSQSPSNKVTEKGKDVELRCDPISGHTALYWYRQSLGQGLEFLIYFQGNSAPDKSGLPSDRFSAERTGGSVSTLTIQRTQQEDSAVYLCASSKDRGGGYTFGSGTRLTVV.

V gene TRBV30 combines with J gene TRBJ1-2, with D unresolved. CDR3 length equals 13 residues. Deletions cut 4 bases from V and 6 bases from J, with 15 bases between. Per the germline V gene, CDR1 is GTSNPN and CDR2 is SVGIG (reference sequence). Here the CDR3 reads CAWNSRFHNGYTF. The CDR3 DNA follows: TGTGCCTGGAATTCCAGGTTTCACAATGGCTACACCTTC.

This rearrangement joins TRBV27 to TRBJ2-1; 9 bases match TRBD2. Losses at the gene ends were 5 bases for V and 4 bases for J; bases not matched to a gene: 9. The CDR3 length is 16 residues. CDR1 is MNHEY and CDR2 is SMNVEV in the germline V gene (reference sequence). As DNA, the CDR3 is TGTGCCAGCAGTGCCCTGACTAGCGGAATTTACAATGAGCAGTTCTTC. Translation gives CASSALTSGIYNEQFF.

V gene TRBV18 combines with J gene TRBJ1-5; D is unresolved. Germline V gene sequence: CDR1 KGHSH, CDR2 LQKENI. Trimming removed 2 bases at V and 1 base at J, with 9 bases between. The CDR3 runs to 15 residues. The CDR3 coding sequence is TGTGCCAGCTCACCAAGCGAGACCAGCAATCAGCCCCAGCATTTT. Amino acids: CASSPSETSNQPQHF.

This chain connects TRBV28 to TRBJ2-7; 8 bases match TRBD1. The CDR3 totals 14 residues. The trim removed 6 bases at V and 5 bases at J, leaving 9 bases unmatched. CDR1 and CDR2 (germline): MDHEN, SYDVKM. CDR3 sequence reads: CASSPPDREHEQYF. Written as DNA, the CDR3 is TGTGCCAGCAGCCCCCCGGACAGGGAACACGAGCAGTACTTC. Full variable domain (outside the CDR3, taken from reference TRBV28 and TRBJ2-7): DVKVTQSSRYLVKRTGEKVFLECVQDMDHENMFWYRQDPGLGLRLIYFSYDVKMKEKGDIPEGYSVSREKKERFSLILESASTNQTSMYLCASSPPDREHEQYFGPGTRLTVT.

The chain combines TRBV10-3 with TRBJ2-1; possibly TRBD2 for D (6 bases). This CDR3 has 15 residues. Germline CDR1 reads ENHRY; CDR2 reads SYGVKD. Trimming pared 3 bases from V and 3 bases from J, leaving 12 bases between. CDR3 bases: TGTGCCATCAGTGATGGAGGGATCCTCTACAATGAGCAGTTCTTC. Residues: CAISDGGILYNEQFF.

V and J are TRBV6-6 and TRBJ2-2; a weak D match, TRBD1 (7 bases). This CDR3 spans 15 amino acids. V lost 6 bases and J lost 1, with 12 bases in between. Germline-derived CDR1 and CDR2 are MNHNY and SVGAGI (reference sequence). CDR3: CASSSRGVNTGELFF. CDR3 DNA sequence: TGTGCCAGCAGCTCCAGGGGGGTGAACACCGGGGAGCTGTTTTTT.

This chain connects TRBV5-1 to TRBJ2-7; D is perhaps TRBD1 (6 bases). Germline CDR1 is SGHRS and CDR2 is YFSETQ. The CDR3 is 14 amino acids. Trimming stripped 4 bases from V and 4 bases from J, with 15 bases between. In nucleotides, the CDR3 is TGCGCCAGCAGCCCAACAGGGATACGGTACGAGCAGTACTTC. Its protein product is CASSPTGIRYEQYF.

The rearrangement links TRBV28 to TRBJ1-6, with D perhaps matching TRBD1 (6 bases). CDR1 is MDHEN and CDR2 is SYDVKM in the germline V gene. The CDR3 spans 17 residues. Trimming removed 0 bases from V and 5 bases from J, with 14 bases in between. The CDR3 nucleotides read TGTGCCAGCAGTTTATGGGGGGCGGCGGCCGATAATTCACCCCTCCACTTT. Protein product: CASSLWGAAADNSPLHF.

This clone has a single count. V gene TRBV6-5 combines with J gene TRBJ1-4, with D uncertain. The CDR3 is 15 amino acids. V was cut by 0 bases and J by 3 bases, with 8 bases left in between. Germline CDR1 and CDR2: MNHEY and SVGAGI. The CDR3 sequence: CASSYSIVANEKLFF. CDR3 nucleotide sequence: TGTGCCAGCAGTTACTCGATAGTAGCTAATGAAAAACTGTTTTTT.

This clone was seen only once. V gene TRBV7-8 combines with J gene TRBJ1-5; TRBD1 matches at 9 bases. CDR1 is SGHVS, CDR2 FQNEAQ, per germline. After removal of 1 base from V and 0 bases from J, the junction contained 16 bases not matched to a gene. The length of the CDR3 is 21 residues. The CDR3: CASSLDWNRGRRGVSNQPQHF. CDR3 in DNA: TGTGCCAGCAGCTTAGATTGGAACAGGGGGCGCAGAGGGGTTAGCAATCAGCCCCAGCATTTT.

V is TRBV28 and J is TRBJ2-1, with TRBD2 matching over 9 bases. V trimming: 3 bases; J trimming: 3 bases; junction bases outside the gene matches: 0. The CDR3 spans 14 residues. Per germline, CDR1 MDHEN and CDR2 SYDVKM. CDR3 residues: CASSLTSGYNEQFF. The CDR3 bases are TGTGCCAGCAGTTTGACTAGCGGCTACAATGAGCAGTTCTTC.

V usage is TRBV9 and J usage is TRBJ1-2; D is undetermined. Germline CDR1 is SGDLS and CDR2 is YYNGEE. The CDR3 has 16 amino acids. The V end was cut by 4 bases, the J end by 3 bases, with 19 bases between. This chain's CDR3 is CASSPKAGGRDYGYTF. In nucleotides, the CDR3 is TGTGCCAGCAGCCCAAAAGCGGGAGGCCGGGACTATGGCTACACCTTC. The whole variable domain, remainder taken from reference TRBV9 and TRBJ1-2, is DSGVTQTPKHLITATGQRVTLRCSPRSGDLSVYWYQQSLDQGLQFLIQYYNGEERAKGNILERFSAQQFPDLHSELNLSSLELGDSALYFCASSPKAGGRDYGYTFGSGTRLTVV.

The genes are TRBV5-8 and TRBJ1-2, with unresolved D. Germline CDR1 is SGHTS and CDR2 is YDEGEE. The CDR3 runs 18 residues. The V end lost 0 bases, the J end lost 3 bases, and 21 bases lay between the germline ends. CDR3 in DNA: TGTGCCAGCAGCTTGGACCCCCGAGGAAGGCCGGAACACTATGGCTACACCTTC. It encodes CASSLDPRGRPEHYGYTF.

The rearrangement joins TRBV9 to TRBJ2-1; D is ambiguous. Germline V gene sequence: CDR1 SGDLS, CDR2 YYNGEE. The germline V and J ends were trimmed by 0 bases and 2 bases, with 9 bases remaining between them. The length of the CDR3 is 15 residues. CDR3 loop: CASSVDGEAYNEQFF. The CDR3 coding sequence is TGTGCCAGCAGCGTAGATGGCGAGGCCTACAATGAGCAGTTCTTC. Using reference TRBV9 and TRBJ2-1 for the parts outside the CDR3, the full variable domain is DSGVTQTPKHLITATGQRVTLRCSPRSGDLSVYWYQQSLDQGLQFLIQYYNGEERAKGNILERFSAQQFPDLHSELNLSSLELGDSALYFCASSVDGEAYNEQFFGPGTRLTVL.

The chain recombines TRBV27 with TRBJ1-3; D unresolved. Between the trimmed V and J ends, which lost 4 bases and 2 bases, there was a span of 9 bases. Per the germline V gene, CDR1 is MNHEY and CDR2 is SMNVEV (reference sequence). The length of the CDR3 is 14 residues. Here the CDR3 DNA reads TGTGCCAGCAGTTCCCTCGGGGCTGGAAACACCATATATTTT. Translation gives CASSSLGAGNTIYF.

The chain carries TRBV4-3 and TRBJ2-5; TRBD1 agrees at 8 bases. The germline gives CDR1 LGHNA, CDR2 YSLEER. The CDR3 runs to 14 residues. Unmatched junction bases numbered 7, after V lost 1 base and J lost 9 bases. The CDR3 loop is CASSQAGGGSAQYF. The DNA for the CDR3 is TGCGCCAGCAGCCAAGCAGGGGGCGGTTCGGCCCAGTACTTC.

As DNA, the CDR3 is TGTGCCAGCAGCTTCCGTGCGACTACGAACACCGGGGAGCTGTTTTTT. Amino acid sequence: CASSFRATTNTGELFF. V is TRBV5-5 and J is TRBJ2-2; maybe TRBD2 (5 bases). The CDR3 length is 16 residues. Germline CDR1 is SGHKS and CDR2 is YYEKEE (reference sequence). The germline V and J ends were trimmed by 2 bases and 0 bases, with 11 bases remaining between them.

The J gene is TRBJ2-2, the V gene TRBV6-5, with D perhaps TRBD2 (5 bases). Trimming left V 5 bases short and J 7 bases short, with 17 bases between. CDR3 length equals 15 residues. Germline V gene lookup returns CDR1 MNHEY and CDR2 SVGAGI. The CDR3 DNA is TGTGCCAGCAGTCCCGGAAGGGTCGGAGGCGGGGAGCTGTTTTTT. Residues: CASSPGRVGGGELFF.

This CDR3 is CASSSTGAAGYNEKLFF. The CDR3 coding sequence is TGTGCCAGCAGTTCGACAGGGGCCGCCGGCTATAATGAAAAACTGTTTTTT. V and J are TRBV27 and TRBJ1-4; 8 nucleotides agree with TRBD1. The germline V gene encodes CDR1 MNHEY and CDR2 SMNVEV (reference sequence). J was trimmed by 4 bases and V by 4 bases; bases with no gene match: 11. The CDR3 sequence is 17 residues long.

This clone was seen more than once but under ten times. The rearrangement joins TRBV11-2 to TRBJ2-7; unclear D gene. V was cut by 1 base and J by 4 bases, with 17 bases left in between. In germline, CDR1 is SGHAT, CDR2 FQNNGV. CDR3 length equals 16 residues. The CDR3 DNA is TGTGCCAGCAGCTTAGTAAAAAATACGATCGGGTACGAGCAGTACTTC. Its protein is CASSLVKNTIGYEQYF. Full variable domain (rest looked up from reference TRBV11-2 and TRBJ2-7): EAGVAQSPRYKIIEKRQSVAFWCNPISGHATLYWYQQILGQGPKLLIQFQNNGVVDDSQLPKDRFSAERLKGVDSTLKIQPAKLEDSAVYLCASSLVKNTIGYEQYFGPGTRLTVT.

The genes are TRBV4-1 and TRBJ1-2; a weak D match, TRBD1 (6 bases). This CDR3 has 13 amino acids. Trimming pared 4 bases from V and 6 bases from J, leaving 12 bases between. Germline V CDR1 and CDR2: MGHRA, YSYEKL. The CDR3 region is CASSRGPRHGYTF. Here the CDR3 DNA reads TGCGCCAGCAGCCGGGGGCCTCGGCATGGCTACACCTTC.

This rearrangement joins TRBV9 to TRBJ1-1; D uncertain. The CDR3 is made up of 12 amino acids. Trimming took off 0 bases at V and 11 bases at J, with 11 bases between the two ends. Germline CDR1 is SGDLS and CDR2 is YYNGEE. CDR3 sequence reads: CASSVVRERAFF. For the CDR3, the DNA is TGTGCCAGCAGCGTAGTTAGGGAGAGGGCTTTCTTT.

The genes are TRBV28 and TRBJ2-1; TRBD2 agrees at 14 bases. The CDR3 has 17 residues. With V trimmed by 6 bases and J by 10 bases, 14 bases remained unmatched. Per germline, CDR1 MDHEN and CDR2 SYDVKM. CDR3 in DNA: TGTGCCAGCAGCCTCAACCCCGGACTAGCGGGAGGTCGGGAGCAGTTCTTC. Translated: CASSLNPGLAGGREQFF.

The chain links TRBV4-1 to TRBJ2-7, with 7 bases identical to TRBD2. This CDR3 contains 17 residues. The germline V gene has CDR1 MGHRA and CDR2 YSYEKL. V lost 0 bases to trimming and J lost 4 bases; unmatched junction nucleotides: 12. The CDR3 loop reads CASSQERLERDGYEQYF. CDR3 DNA: TGCGCCAGCAGCCAAGAAAGATTAGAGCGGGACGGGTACGAGCAGTACTTC.

This chain uses TRBV11-2 with TRBJ2-7, with 9 bases matching TRBD2. Germline V gene sequence: CDR1 SGHAT, CDR2 FQNNGV. The ends lost 4 bases at V and 2 bases at J; junction bases unmatched: 6. CDR3 length: 15 amino acids. The CDR3 reads CASSSIAGVTYEQYF. In DNA, the CDR3 is TGTGCCAGCAGCTCCATAGCGGGAGTTACCTACGAGCAGTACTTC.

J is TRBJ2-3 and V is TRBV6-1; 7 nucleotides line up with TRBD2. The V gene's germline CDR1 is MNHNS and CDR2 SASEGT. CDR3 length equals 18 residues. With V trimmed by 4 bases and J by 4 bases, 17 bases remained unmatched. CDR3 nucleotide sequence: TGTGCCAGCAGTGGCGAGCGGGACTTCCATTATCTCGCAGATACGCAGTATTTT. The encoded protein is CASSGERDFHYLADTQYF.

This rearrangement joins TRBV9 to TRBJ1-4, with D unclear. Germline V lookup: CDR1 SGDLS, CDR2 YYNGEE. The CDR3 is 16 residues long. V lost 0 bases and J 4 bases, leaving 13 bases between the germline ends. CDR3 sequence reads: CASSVDGSGVNEKLFF. The CDR3 DNA is TGTGCCAGCAGCGTAGATGGATCCGGGGTTAATGAAAAACTGTTTTTT. Based on the CDR3 plus reference TRBV9 and TRBJ1-4, the full variable domain is DSGVTQTPKHLITATGQRVTLRCSPRSGDLSVYWYQQSLDQGLQFLIQYYNGEERAKGNILERFSAQQFPDLHSELNLSSLELGDSALYFCASSVDGSGVNEKLFFGSGTQLSVL.

For this clone: At one of its ends the junction is not consistent with the germline gene, which may arise from a read error. This sequence joins TRBV5-1 and TRBJ2-3, with 9 bases aligning to TRBD2. CDR1 SGHRS and CDR2 YFSETQ come from the germline V gene. The CDR3 is 16 residues long. As DNA, the CDR3 is TGCGCCAGCAGTTTGGGGACTAGCCTCTTCACAGATACGCAGTATTTT. Amino acids: CASSLGTSLFTDTQYF.

The J gene is TRBJ1-5, the V gene TRBV10-3; 7 bases are shared with TRBD1. The CDR3 has 14 residues. CDR1 is ENHRY and CDR2 is SYGVKD in the germline V gene. The junction had 5 bases not matched to a gene; V was cut back by 5 bases and J by 4 bases. CDR3 residues: CAISQGGKNQPQHF. CDR3 DNA sequence: TGTGCCATCAGTCAAGGGGGCAAGAATCAGCCCCAGCATTTT.